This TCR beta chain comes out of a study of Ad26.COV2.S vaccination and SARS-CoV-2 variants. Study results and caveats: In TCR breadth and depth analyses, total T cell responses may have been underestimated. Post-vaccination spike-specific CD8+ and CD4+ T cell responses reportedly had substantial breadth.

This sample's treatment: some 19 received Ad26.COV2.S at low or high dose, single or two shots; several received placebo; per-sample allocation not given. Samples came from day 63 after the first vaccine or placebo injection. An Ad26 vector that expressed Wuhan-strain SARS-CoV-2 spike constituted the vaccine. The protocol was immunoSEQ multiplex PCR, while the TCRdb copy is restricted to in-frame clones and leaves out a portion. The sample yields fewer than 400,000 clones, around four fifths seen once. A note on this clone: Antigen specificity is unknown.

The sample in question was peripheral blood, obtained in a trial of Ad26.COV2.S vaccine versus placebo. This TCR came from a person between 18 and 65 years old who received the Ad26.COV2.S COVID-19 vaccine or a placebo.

The CDR3 loop reads CSAALQPEAFF. DNA of the CDR3: TGCAGTGCCGCCCTACAGCCTGAAGCTTTCTTT. The chain employs TRBV20-1 and TRBJ1-1, with D unresolved. There are 11 residues in the CDR3. Per the germline V gene, CDR1 is DFQATT and CDR2 is SNEGSKA (reference sequence). Trimming pared 6 bases from V and 6 bases from J, leaving 11 bases between.